This TCR beta chain was identified during a study of graft-versus-host responses after intestinal transplantation. Study-level background: After anti-thymocyte globulin induction, recipients took tacrolimus and steroids for three to four years.

Sequencing used immunoSEQ multiplex PCR; TCRdb keeps in-frame clones, though not all of them. The table includes fewer than 15,000 clones, about two thirds detected once. The CDR3 sequence is 15 residues long. Trimming cost V 6 bases and J 6 bases; bases outside gene matches: 9. Germline values: CDR1 LNHDA, CDR2 SQIVND (reference sequence). About this clone: Its antigen is currently unknown.

Grafts had their tissue processed, releasing intraepithelial and lamina propria lymphocytes. Regarding the study as a whole: In patients with graft-donor T cell macrochimerism, allograft graft-versus-host to host-versus-graft clonal ratios were high. Early post-transplant HvG declines showed an association with peak circulating GvH clone levels. Ileal or blood samples showed some GvH clones first, and such clones were also found in recipient marrow.

The sequencing here drew on ileum tissue, taken around 730 days after intestinal transplantation. The rearrangement uses TRBV19 and TRBJ2-3, with 10 bases aligning to TRBD1. The source of this sequence is a human patient who received an intestinal transplant, so some T cells may come from the graft donor. The DNA of the CDR3 is TGTGCCAGTAGCTCGCCCGGGACAGGGGAGGATACGCAGTATTTT. Amino acids: CASSSPGTGEDTQYF.